Listed below are T cell receptor beta chains from one sample, sequenced in a study of blood T cells in healthy people across ages. TCRdb analysed the 5' RACE reads with MiXCR anew, one entry per CDR3 protein. The sample carries hundreds of thousands of distinct CDR3 sequences, approximately 67% recorded once. The sequenced sample consisted of blood. Receptors were obtained from a man aged 25 to 40 in good health. Both conserved end residues are part of each CDR3. The order of the fields is clone size, D gene, J gene, V gene, CDR3 protein, CDR3 DNA. D genes are given only for firm matches. Expanded clones get a size class; other rows say once, few or many, or leave the size out.

once	NA	TRBJ1-2	TRBV29-1	CSVEVGQGNFGYTF	TGCAGCGTTGAAGTTGGGCAGGGGAATTTCGGCTACACCTTC
NA	TRBD1	TRBJ1-6	TRBV10-3	CAISERDRDSPLHF	TGTGCCATCAGTGAGAGGGACAGAGATTCACCCCTCCACTTT
once	TRBD2	TRBJ2-7	TRBV9	CASSVGGRLAVNEQYF	TGTGCCAGCAGCGTAGGCGGGAGACTAGCGGTCAACGAGCAGTACTTC
few	TRBD1	TRBJ1-5	TRBV9	CASSTGQGKEQPQHF	TGTGCCAGCAGCACTGGACAGGGGAAAGAACAGCCCCAGCATTTT
NA	NA	TRBJ1-4	TRBV14	CASSPQHGGEKLFF	TGTGCCAGCAGCCCACAACATGGGGGTGAAAAACTGTTTTTT
few	NA	TRBJ2-7	TRBV5-1	CASSIGAYEQYF	TGTGCCAGCAGTATCGGGGCCTACGAGCAGTACTTC
NA	NA	TRBJ1-2	TRBV12-3/TRBV12-4	CASSLARGASANYGYTF	TGTGCCAGCAGTTTAGCGCGCGGAGCTTCGGCTAACTATGGCTACACCTTC
NA	NA	TRBJ1-5	TRBV7-9	CASSLPGLNQPQHF	TGTGCCAGCTCACTCCCGGGCCTCAATCAGCCCCAGCATTTT
NA	NA	TRBJ1-6	TRBV6-1	CASSEMTTSPLHF	TGTGCCAGCAGTGAAATGACGACGTCACCCCTCCACTTT
NA	TRBD1	TRBJ2-3	TRBV6-5	CAGSYSKDRVETDTQYF	TGTGCCGGCAGTTACTCGAAGGACAGGGTTGAGACAGATACGCAGTATTTT
NA	NA	TRBJ2-3	TRBV7-9	CASSFRRQARRDTQYF	TGTGCCAGCAGCTTTCGACGACAGGCCCGTAGAGATACGCAGTATTTT
NA	NA	TRBJ2-7	TRBV30	CAWSVWSDPSYEQYF	TGTGCCTGGAGTGTCTGGAGCGATCCATCCTACGAGCAGTACTTC
NA	NA	TRBJ1-5	TRBV6-1	CASSENLSWGGGNQPQHF	TGTGCCAGCAGTGAAAATTTATCCTGGGGCGGGGGCAATCAGCCCCAGCATTTT
NA	TRBD1	TRBJ2-7	TRBV20-1	CSASGDSWGPYEQYF	TGCAGTGCTAGCGGGGACAGTTGGGGCCCATACGAGCAGTACTTC
NA	NA	TRBJ2-4	TRBV3-1	CASSPALGGNIQYF	TGTGCCAGCAGCCCAGCCTTGGGTGGAAACATTCAGTACTTC
NA	NA	TRBJ2-1	TRBV29-1	CSVSSGGNNEQFF	TGCAGCGTCTCCTCTGGGGGGAACAATGAGCAGTTCTTC
few	NA	TRBJ1-2	TRBV28	CASSFPGLDGYTF	TGTGCCAGCAGTTTCCCGGGACTGGACGGCTACACCTTC